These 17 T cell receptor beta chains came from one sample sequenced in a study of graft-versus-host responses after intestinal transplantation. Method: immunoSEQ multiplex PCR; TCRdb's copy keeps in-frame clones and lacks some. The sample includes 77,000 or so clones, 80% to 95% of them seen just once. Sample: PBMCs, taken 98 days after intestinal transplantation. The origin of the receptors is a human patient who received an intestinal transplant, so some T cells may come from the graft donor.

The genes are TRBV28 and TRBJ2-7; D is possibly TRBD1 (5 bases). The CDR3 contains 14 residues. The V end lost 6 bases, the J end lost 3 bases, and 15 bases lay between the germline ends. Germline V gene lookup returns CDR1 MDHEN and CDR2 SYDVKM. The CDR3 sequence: CASRSGSVVYEQYF. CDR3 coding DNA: TGTGCCAGCAGGTCAGGGTCGGTAGTCTACGAGCAGTACTTC. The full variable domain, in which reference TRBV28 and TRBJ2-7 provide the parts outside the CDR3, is DVKVTQSSRYLVKRTGEKVFLECVQDMDHENMFWYRQDPGLGLRLIYFSYDVKMKEKGDIPEGYSVSREKKERFSLILESASTNQTSMYLCASRSGSVVYEQYFGPGTRLTVT.

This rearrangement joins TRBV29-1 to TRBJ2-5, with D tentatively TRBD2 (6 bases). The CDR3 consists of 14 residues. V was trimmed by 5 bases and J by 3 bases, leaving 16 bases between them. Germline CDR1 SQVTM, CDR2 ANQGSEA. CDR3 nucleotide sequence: TGCAGCGTTCTTAGGGGACTTTTCAAAGAGACCCAGTACTTC. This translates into CSVLRGLFKETQYF.

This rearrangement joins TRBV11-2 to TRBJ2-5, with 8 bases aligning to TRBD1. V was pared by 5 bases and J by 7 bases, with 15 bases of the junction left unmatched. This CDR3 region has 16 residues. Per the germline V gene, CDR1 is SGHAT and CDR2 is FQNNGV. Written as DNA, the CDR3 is TGTGCCAGCAGCCCAATTCGACAGGGGCCCTGGGGGACCCAGTACTTC. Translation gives CASSPIRQGPWGTQYF.

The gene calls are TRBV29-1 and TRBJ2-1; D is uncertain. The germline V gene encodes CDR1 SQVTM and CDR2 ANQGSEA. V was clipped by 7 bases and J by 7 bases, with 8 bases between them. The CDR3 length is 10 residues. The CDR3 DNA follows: TGCAGCGCCGTGTTAAATGAGCAGTTCTTC. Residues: CSAVLNEQFF.

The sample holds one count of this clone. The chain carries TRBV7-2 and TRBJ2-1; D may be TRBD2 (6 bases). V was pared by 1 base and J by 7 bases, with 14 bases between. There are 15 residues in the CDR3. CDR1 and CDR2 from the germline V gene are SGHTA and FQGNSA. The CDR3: CASSLVGLAQNEQFF. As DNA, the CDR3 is TGTGCCAGCAGCTTAGTTGGGCTAGCGCAGAATGAGCAGTTCTTC.

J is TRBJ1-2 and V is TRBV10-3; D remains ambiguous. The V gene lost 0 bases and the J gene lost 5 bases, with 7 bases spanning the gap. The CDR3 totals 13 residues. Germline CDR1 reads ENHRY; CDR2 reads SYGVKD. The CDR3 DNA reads TGTGCCATCAGTGAGTCTCCAAGGTATGGCTACACCTTC. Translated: CAISESPRYGYTF.

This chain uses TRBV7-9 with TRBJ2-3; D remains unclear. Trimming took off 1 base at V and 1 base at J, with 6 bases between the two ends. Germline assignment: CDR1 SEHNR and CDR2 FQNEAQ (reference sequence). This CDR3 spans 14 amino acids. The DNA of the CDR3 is TGTGCCAGCAGCTTAGACGTCGGCACAGATACGCAGTATTTT. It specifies CASSLDVGTDTQYF.

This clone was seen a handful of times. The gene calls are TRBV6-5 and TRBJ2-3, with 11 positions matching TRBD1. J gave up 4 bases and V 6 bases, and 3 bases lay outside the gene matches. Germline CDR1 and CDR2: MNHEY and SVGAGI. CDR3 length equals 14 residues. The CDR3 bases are TGTGCCAGCAGCGAGGGACAGGGGGCAGATACGCAGTATTTT. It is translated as CASSEGQGADTQYF.

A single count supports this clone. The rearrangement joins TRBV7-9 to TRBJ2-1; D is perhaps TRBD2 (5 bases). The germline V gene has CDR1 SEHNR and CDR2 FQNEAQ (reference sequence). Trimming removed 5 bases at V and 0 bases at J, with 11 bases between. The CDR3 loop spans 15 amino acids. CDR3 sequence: CASSISVSSYNEQFF. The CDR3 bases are TGTGCCAGCAGCATTAGCGTGAGCTCCTACAATGAGCAGTTCTTC.

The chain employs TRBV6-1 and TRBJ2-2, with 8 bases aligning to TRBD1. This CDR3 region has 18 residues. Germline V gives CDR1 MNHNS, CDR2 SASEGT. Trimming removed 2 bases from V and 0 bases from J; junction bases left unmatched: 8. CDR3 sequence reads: CASSERGWGQANTGELFF. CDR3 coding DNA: TGTGCCAGCAGTGAACGCGGGTGGGGACAGGCGAACACCGGGGAGCTGTTTTTT.

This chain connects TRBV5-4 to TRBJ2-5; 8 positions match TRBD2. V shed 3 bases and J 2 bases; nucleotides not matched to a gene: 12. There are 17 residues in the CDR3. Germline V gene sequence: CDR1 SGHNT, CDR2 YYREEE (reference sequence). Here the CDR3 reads CASSWRYSGVSQETQYF. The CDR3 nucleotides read TGTGCCAGCAGCTGGCGGTATAGCGGGGTCTCACAAGAGACCCAGTACTTC.

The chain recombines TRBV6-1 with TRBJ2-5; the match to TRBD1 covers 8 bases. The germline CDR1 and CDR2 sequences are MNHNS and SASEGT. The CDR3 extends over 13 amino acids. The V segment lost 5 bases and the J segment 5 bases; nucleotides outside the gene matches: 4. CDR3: CASSHRDRETQYF. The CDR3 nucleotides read TGTGCCAGCAGTCACCGGGACAGGGAGACCCAGTACTTC.

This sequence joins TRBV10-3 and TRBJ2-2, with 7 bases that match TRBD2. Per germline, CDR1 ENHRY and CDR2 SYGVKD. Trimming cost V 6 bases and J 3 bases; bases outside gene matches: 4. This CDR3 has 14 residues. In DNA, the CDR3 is TGTGCCATCAGGGGAGGGGCCGACACCGGGGAGCTGTTTTTT. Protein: CAIRGGADTGELFF.

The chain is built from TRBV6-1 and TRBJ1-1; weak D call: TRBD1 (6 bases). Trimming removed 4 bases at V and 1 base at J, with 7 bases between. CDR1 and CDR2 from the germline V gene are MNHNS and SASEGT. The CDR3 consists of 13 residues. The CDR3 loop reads CASSGQENTEAFF. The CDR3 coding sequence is TGTGCCAGCAGTGGACAGGAGAACACTGAAGCTTTCTTT.

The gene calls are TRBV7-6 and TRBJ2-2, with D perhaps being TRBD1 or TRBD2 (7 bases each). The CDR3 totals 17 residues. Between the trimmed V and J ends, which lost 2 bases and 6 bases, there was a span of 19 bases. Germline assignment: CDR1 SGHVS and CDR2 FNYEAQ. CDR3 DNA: TGTGCCAGCAGCTTAACGCCAGGGGGGGTCAATGCCGGGGAGCTGTTTTTT. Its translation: CASSLTPGGVNAGELFF.

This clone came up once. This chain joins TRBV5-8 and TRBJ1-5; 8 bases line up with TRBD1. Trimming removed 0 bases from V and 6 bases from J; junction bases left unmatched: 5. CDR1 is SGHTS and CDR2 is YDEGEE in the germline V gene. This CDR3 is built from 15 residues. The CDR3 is CASSLGGQGTQPQHF. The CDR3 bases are TGTGCCAGCAGCTTGGGTGGACAGGGCACTCAGCCCCAGCATTTT.

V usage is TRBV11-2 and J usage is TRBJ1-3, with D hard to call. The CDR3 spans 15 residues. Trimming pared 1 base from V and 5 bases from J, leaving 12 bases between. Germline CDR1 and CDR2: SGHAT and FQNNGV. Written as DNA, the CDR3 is TGTGCCAGCAGCTTAGCAGGATCGGGTCGAAACACCATATATTTT. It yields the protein CASSLAGSGRNTIYF.